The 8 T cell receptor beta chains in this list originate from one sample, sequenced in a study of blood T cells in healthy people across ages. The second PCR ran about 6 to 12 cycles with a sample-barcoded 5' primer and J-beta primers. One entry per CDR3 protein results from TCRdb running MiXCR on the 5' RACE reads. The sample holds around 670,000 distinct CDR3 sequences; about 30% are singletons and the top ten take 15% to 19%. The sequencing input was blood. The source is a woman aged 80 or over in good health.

In DNA form, the CDR3 reads TGTGCCAGCAGCGAGGAGGGAAACTCCTACAATGAGCAGTACTTC. Translation: CASSEEGNSYNEQYF. The V call is TRBV9, the J call TRBJ2-1, with D possibly matching TRBD2 (6 bases). The J call is in doubt because the DNA end fits TRBJ2-7 better. The CDR3 contains 15 residues. Looked up from germline, CDR1 is SGDLS and CDR2 is YYNGEE.

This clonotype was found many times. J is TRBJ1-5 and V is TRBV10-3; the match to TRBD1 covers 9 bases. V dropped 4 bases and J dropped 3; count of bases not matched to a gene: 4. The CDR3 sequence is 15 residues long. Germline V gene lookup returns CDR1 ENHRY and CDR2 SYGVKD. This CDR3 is CAISAGDRANQPQHF. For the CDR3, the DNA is TGTGCCATCAGTGCTGGGGACAGGGCCAATCAGCCCCAGCATTTT.

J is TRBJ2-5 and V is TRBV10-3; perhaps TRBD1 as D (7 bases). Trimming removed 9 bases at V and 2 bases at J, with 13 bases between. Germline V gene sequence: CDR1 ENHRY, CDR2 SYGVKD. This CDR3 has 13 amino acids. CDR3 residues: CAIARDRQETQYF. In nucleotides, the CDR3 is TGTGCCATAGCGCGGGACAGACAAGAGACCCAGTACTTC.

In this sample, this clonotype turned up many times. CDR3 sequence reads: CASSPPGTGADTQYF. CDR3 in DNA: TGTGCCAGCAGCCCGCCGGGGACGGGCGCAGATACGCAGTATTTT. The J gene is TRBJ2-3, the V gene TRBV7-8, with D perhaps given as TRBD1 or TRBD2 (5 bases each). The CDR3 loop spans 15 amino acids. V lost 5 bases to trimming and J lost 4 bases, with 16 bases between them. Germline lookup yields CDR1 SGHVS and CDR2 FQNEAQ.

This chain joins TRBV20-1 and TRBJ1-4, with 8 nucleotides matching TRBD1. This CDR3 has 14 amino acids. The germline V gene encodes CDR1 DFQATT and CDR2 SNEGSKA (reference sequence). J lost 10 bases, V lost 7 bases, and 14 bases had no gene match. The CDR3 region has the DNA TGCAGTGTTCCGGACAGGGCGGGGTCGGGAAAACTGTTTTTT. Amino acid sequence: CSVPDRAGSGKLFF.

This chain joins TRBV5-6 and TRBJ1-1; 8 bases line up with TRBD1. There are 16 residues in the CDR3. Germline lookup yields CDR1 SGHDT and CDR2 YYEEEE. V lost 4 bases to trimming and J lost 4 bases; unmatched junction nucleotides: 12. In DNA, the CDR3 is TGTGCCAGCAGCCATAGGGCAGGGGGCCTGGGCACTGAAGCTTTCTTT. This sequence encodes CASSHRAGGLGTEAFF.

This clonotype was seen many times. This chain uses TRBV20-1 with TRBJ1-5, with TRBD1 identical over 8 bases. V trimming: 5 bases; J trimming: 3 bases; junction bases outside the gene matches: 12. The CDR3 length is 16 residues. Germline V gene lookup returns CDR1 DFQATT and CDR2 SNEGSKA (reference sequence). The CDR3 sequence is CSALGQGGLDNQPQHF. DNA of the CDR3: TGCAGTGCTCTTGGACAGGGAGGTTTAGACAATCAGCCCCAGCATTTT.

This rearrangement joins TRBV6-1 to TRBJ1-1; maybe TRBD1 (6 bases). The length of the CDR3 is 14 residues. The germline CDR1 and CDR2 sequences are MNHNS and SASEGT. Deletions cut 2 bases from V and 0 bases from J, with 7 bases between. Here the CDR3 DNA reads TGTGCCAGCAGTGAACAGGGGATGAACACTGAAGCTTTCTTT. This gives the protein CASSEQGMNTEAFF.